Following are 12 T cell receptor beta chains from one sample sequenced in a study of blood T cells in healthy people across ages. The use of a sample-barcoded 5' primer and a J-beta primer mix characterized a second PCR of about 6 to 11 cycles. One entry per CDR3 protein, called by TCRdb with MiXCR from the 5' RACE reads. The data hold over 1.5 million distinct CDR3 sequences, with roughly 50% observed a single time. The specimen was blood. The receptors derive from a woman in her 40s in good health.

A few counts support this clonotype. The rearrangement joins TRBV18 to TRBJ1-5; D gene uncertain. Germline CDR1 KGHSH, CDR2 LQKENI. The CDR3 is 13 residues long. The V end lost 4 bases, the J end lost 4 bases, and 8 bases lay between the germline ends. The CDR3 DNA sequence: TGTGCCAGCTCACTTAAGAGGAATCAGCCCCAGCATTTT. Protein product: CASSLKRNQPQHF.

This clonotype was found a few times. This CDR3 is CASSSGTPYGYTF. In DNA form, the CDR3 reads TGTGCCAGCAGTTCGGGCACACCCTATGGCTACACCTTC. The rearrangement uses TRBV28 and TRBJ1-2; D is undetermined. CDR1 is MDHEN, CDR2 SYDVKM, per germline. V was trimmed by 4 bases and J by 4 bases, leaving 10 bases between them. CDR3 size: 13 residues.

J is TRBJ2-6 and V is TRBV12-3 or TRBV12-4; D is perhaps TRBD2 (5 bases). The V and J ends lost 7 bases and 0 bases respectively, with 10 bases between them. CDR3 size: 15 residues. CDR3: CASTRGDSGANVLTF. In nucleotides, the CDR3 is TGTGCCAGCACCCGGGGAGACTCTGGGGCCAACGTCCTGACTTTC.

This clonotype was counted only a few times. The V and J genes are TRBV7-2 and TRBJ2-7; no reliable D call. V was shortened by 5 bases and J by 3 bases, with 11 bases between the two germline ends. CDR1 and CDR2 from the germline V gene are SGHTA and FQGNSA. The CDR3 loop spans 13 amino acids. The CDR3 DNA follows: TGTGCCAGCAGCGTAGGTATGGGCTACGAGCAGTACTTC. Amino acids: CASSVGMGYEQYF.

This clonotype was seen more than once but under ten times. The V gene is TRBV12-3 or TRBV12-4, the J gene TRBJ2-3, with 7 bases fitting TRBD1. This CDR3 comprises 17 residues. V trimming: 1 base; J trimming: 2 bases; junction bases outside the gene matches: 9. The CDR3 DNA reads as TGTGCCAGCAGTTTAGAGCTGCGGACAGGTCTCACAGATACGCAGTATTTT. It specifies CASSLELRTGLTDTQYF.

The rearrangement joins TRBV6-2 or TRBV6-3 to TRBJ2-1, with unresolved D. The germline V gene has CDR1 MNHEY and CDR2 SVGEGT. This CDR3 is built from 13 residues. The germline V and J ends were trimmed by 2 bases and 5 bases, with 7 bases remaining between them. Here the CDR3 reads CASSYTNHNEQFF. DNA of the CDR3: TGTGCCAGCAGTTACACTAACCACAATGAGCAGTTCTTC.

CDR3 sequence reads: CSARKSATPQETQYF. CDR3 in DNA: TGCAGTGCTAGAAAATCCGCTACACCCCAAGAGACCCAGTACTTC. The genes are TRBV20-1 and TRBJ2-5; no clear D gene. Germline V gene sequence: CDR1 DFQATT, CDR2 SNEGSKA (reference sequence). Deletions cut 2 bases from V and 1 base from J, with 14 bases between. The CDR3 is made up of 15 amino acids.

This clonotype was seen a handful of times. The V call is TRBV7-9, the J call TRBJ2-7, with 9 bases fitting TRBD2. The J segment lost 2 bases and the V segment lost 3 bases, leaving 14 bases of the junction unmatched. The V gene's germline CDR1 is SEHNR and CDR2 FQNEAQ (reference sequence). This CDR3 region has 18 residues. DNA for the CDR3: TGTGCCAGCAGCTTGAATTGGCCTAGCGGGAAATTGACCTACGAGCAGTACTTC. This gives the protein CASSLNWPSGKLTYEQYF.

J is TRBJ2-4 and V is TRBV5-6, with D perhaps TRBD1 (6 bases). The CDR3 has 13 residues. CDR1 is SGHDT, CDR2 YYEEEE, per germline. Trimming left V 9 bases short and J 10 bases short, with 20 bases between. The CDR3 spells CATTLRGQGIQYF. In DNA form, the CDR3 reads TGTGCCACAACCCTCCGGGGCCAGGGGATTCAGTACTTC.

The rearrangement links TRBV12-3 or TRBV12-4 to TRBJ1-4; TRBD1 is a possible D gene (5 bases). The CDR3 runs to 16 residues. Trimming shortened V by 2 bases and J by 3 bases, and 13 bases separated the two germline ends. This CDR3 is CASSLRTGVANEKLFF. The CDR3 region has the DNA TGTGCCAGCAGTTTAAGGACGGGGGTGGCTAATGAAAAACTGTTTTTT.

The genes are TRBV28 and TRBJ2-1; TRBD2 matches 14 bases. V was clipped by 6 bases and J by 8 bases; unmatched bases: 6. Germline V gene data show CDR1 as MDHEN and CDR2 as SYDVKM. This CDR3 is 15 amino acids long. The CDR3 DNA reads as TGTGCCAGCAGCCCGACTAGCGGGGGGGCCGATGAGCAGTTCTTC. Protein product: CASSPTSGGADEQFF.

The V call is TRBV6-5, the J call TRBJ1-4; perhaps TRBD1 as D (6 bases). V lost 7 bases, J lost 10 bases, and 16 bases lay in between. CDR3 length equals 13 residues. Per the germline V gene, CDR1 is MNHEY and CDR2 is SVGAGI. The CDR3 region is CASTPGDKGKLFF. As DNA, the CDR3 is TGTGCCAGCACCCCTGGGGACAAAGGAAAACTGTTTTTT.